Following are 22 T cell receptor beta chains from one sample sequenced in a study of blood T cell repertoires in COVID-19. Repertoires were generated with immunoSEQ multiplex PCR, while TCRdb's copy carries only in-frame clones and drops some. This repertoire shows 30,000 to 40,000 clones, about 86% found once; its top ten account for less than 7%. The sequencing sample was made of peripheral blood. All receptors derive from a woman of 80 years or more with active or convalescent COVID-19.

In this sample, this clone turned up once. The DNA for the CDR3 is TGTGCCAGCAGTCGACAGGGTCCAACTAATGAAAAACTGTTTTTT. Its protein is CASSRQGPTNEKLFF. The chain combines TRBV6-6 with TRBJ1-4; 7 bases agree with TRBD1. The trim removed 5 bases at V and 0 bases at J, leaving 3 bases unmatched. The CDR3 covers 15 residues. Germline assignment: CDR1 MNHNY and CDR2 SVGAGI (reference sequence).

V gene TRBV4-1 combines with J gene TRBJ2-1; 7 nucleotides agree with TRBD2. Trimming cost V 1 base and J 7 bases; bases outside gene matches: 4. The CDR3 contains 14 residues. CDR1 is MGHRA, CDR2 YSYEKL, per germline. CDR3 DNA sequence: TGCGCCAGCAGCCAAGCCCTAGCGGAGAATGAGCAGTTCTTC. As protein: CASSQALAENEQFF.

The chain combines TRBV24-1 with TRBJ1-5; TRBD1 is a possible D gene (5 bases). CDR1 is KGHDR and CDR2 is SFDVKD in the germline V gene. V was cut by 2 bases and J by 7 bases, with 14 bases left in between. The CDR3 contains 15 residues. The CDR3 here is CATSDSAGTGQPQHF. CDR3 bases: TGTGCCACCAGTGATTCAGCCGGGACTGGACAGCCCCAGCATTTT.

In DNA form, the CDR3 reads TGTGCCAGCAGCTTAGGCCGTCCCGGGACAGGGAAGTACGAGCAGTACTTC. As protein: CASSLGRPGTGKYEQYF. The chain joins TRBV7-9 to TRBJ2-7; 9 bases fit TRBD1. The germline V gene encodes CDR1 SEHNR and CDR2 FQNEAQ (reference sequence). V lost 1 base, J lost 4 bases, and 11 bases stayed unmatched. This CDR3 spans 17 amino acids.

The genes are TRBV19 and TRBJ2-3; weak D call: TRBD2 (6 bases). The germline V gene has CDR1 LNHDA and CDR2 SQIVND (reference sequence). The CDR3 spans 14 residues. V was cut by 5 bases and J by 4 bases, with 13 bases left in between. The CDR3 DNA reads as TGTGCCAGTAGTCCCGGGAGTCATGCAGATACGCAGTATTTT. This codes for CASSPGSHADTQYF.

V gene TRBV5-4 combines with J gene TRBJ2-1; D is possibly TRBD2 (6 bases). Germline values: CDR1 SGHNT, CDR2 YYREEE (reference sequence). The CDR3 sequence is 19 residues long. V lost 0 bases and J 1 base, leaving 20 bases between the germline ends. The CDR3 protein is CASSLEGRLTPRSYNEQFF. The CDR3 bases are TGTGCCAGCAGCTTGGAAGGGAGGCTAACACCCCGATCCTACAATGAGCAGTTCTTC. Together with reference TRBV5-4 and TRBJ2-1, the CDR3 gives the full variable domain: ETGVTQSPTHLIKTRGQQVTLRCSSQSGHNTVSWYQQALGQGPQFIFQYYREEENGRGNFPPRFSGLQFPNYSSELNVNALELDDSALYLCASSLEGRLTPRSYNEQFFGPGTRLTVL.

The chain has TRBV14 and TRBJ2-6, with TRBD1 identical over 7 bases. In germline, CDR1 is SGHDN, CDR2 FVKESK. CDR3 length: 17 residues. Losses at the gene ends were 5 bases for V and 4 bases for J; bases not matched to a gene: 11. CDR3 sequence (DNA): TGTGCCAGCAGCTCGCAGACAGGGCAACCAGGGGCCAACGTCCTGACTTTC. Protein product: CASSSQTGQPGANVLTF.

J is TRBJ1-1 and V is TRBV11-3; TRBD1 might be the D (5 bases). The CDR3 has 12 amino acids. The germline V gene has CDR1 SGHNT and CDR2 YENEEA. V lost 5 bases and J lost 4, with 8 bases in between. The CDR3 reads CASSGGGTEAFF. CDR3 bases: TGTGCCAGCAGCGGCGGGGGCACTGAAGCTTTCTTT.

The chain has TRBV3-1 (or the pseudogene TRBV3-2) and TRBJ2-3; 8 nucleotides align to TRBD2. The CDR3 runs 16 residues. J was trimmed by 1 base and V by 1 base; bases with no gene match: 4. Germline-derived CDR1 and CDR2 are LGHDT and YNNKEL (reference sequence). DNA for the CDR3: TGTGCCAGCAGCCAAGCCGCGGGGGGTGGCACAGATACGCAGTATTTT. It specifies CASSQAAGGGTDTQYF.

In this sample, this clone turned up a few times. The V and J genes are TRBV11-1 and TRBJ2-5; TRBD1 aligns across 8 bases. V was clipped by 4 bases and J by 2 bases; unmatched bases: 6. Germline V gene lookup returns CDR1 SGHAT and CDR2 FQDESV (reference sequence). The CDR3 sequence is 15 residues long. CDR3 loop: CASSSRDRKQETQYF. In nucleotides, the CDR3 is TGTGCCAGCAGCTCCCGGGACAGGAAACAAGAGACCCAGTACTTC.

This clone has a single count. The chain uses TRBV7-9 and TRBJ2-3; D is possibly TRBD2 (5 bases). Looked up from germline, CDR1 is SEHNR and CDR2 is FQNEAQ (reference sequence). The CDR3 runs 15 residues. Between the trimmed V and J ends, which lost 2 bases and 0 bases, there was a span of 9 bases. CDR3 amino acids: CASSLTSPSTDTQYF. The CDR3 region has the DNA TGTGCCAGCAGCTTAACTAGTCCTAGCACAGATACGCAGTATTTT. The entire variable domain, with the rest obtained from reference TRBV7-9 and TRBJ2-3, is as follows: DTGVSQNPRHKITKRGQNVTFRCDPISEHNRLYWYRQTLGQGPEFLTYFQNEAQLEKSRLLSDRFSAERPKGSFSTLEIQRTEQGDSAMYLCASSLTSPSTDTQYFGPGTRLTVL.

V and J are TRBV18 and TRBJ1-6; D is uncertain. V lost 6 bases, J lost 2 bases, and 17 bases lay in between. CDR3 length: 17 residues. Germline lookup yields CDR1 KGHSH and CDR2 LQKENI. In DNA form, the CDR3 reads TGTGCCAGCTCTTTCAATATACCCTCGGCCTATAATTCACCCCTCCACTTT. Its translation: CASSFNIPSAYNSPLHF. Full variable domain (remainder filled in from reference TRBV18 and TRBJ1-6): NAGVMQNPRHLVRRRGQEARLRCSPMKGHSHVYWYRQLPEEGLKFMVYLQKENIIDESGMPKERFSAEFPKEGPSILRIQQVVRGDSAAYFCASSFNIPSAYNSPLHFGNGTRLTVT.

The chain recombines TRBV11-3 with TRBJ1-3; maybe TRBD1 (5 bases). The CDR3 totals 15 residues. The V and J ends lost 1 base and 0 bases respectively, with 7 bases between them. The germline gives CDR1 SGHNT, CDR2 YENEEA. The CDR3 here is CASSLGGLSGNTIYF. DNA of the CDR3: TGTGCCAGCAGCTTAGGGGGCCTCTCTGGAAACACCATATATTTT.

The chain carries TRBV6-1 and TRBJ1-2, with D hard to call. The germline gives CDR1 MNHNS, CDR2 SASEGT. This CDR3 spans 15 amino acids. V was pared by 0 bases and J by 4 bases, with 12 bases between. The CDR3 DNA is TGTGCCAGCAGTGAAGCCCAAGAGAATAGCTATGGCTACACCTTC. It specifies CASSEAQENSYGYTF.

The V gene is TRBV7-2, the J gene TRBJ2-1, with a weak D call TRBD2 (6 bases). The CDR3 sequence is 14 residues long. The germline gives CDR1 SGHTA, CDR2 FQGNSA. Trimming took 5 bases from V and 8 from J, leaving 16 bases between them. CDR3 sequence reads: CASSRGTANHEQFF. DNA of the CDR3: TGTGCCAGCAGCCGCGGGACCGCGAACCATGAGCAGTTCTTC.

The chain uses TRBV2 and TRBJ1-5, with 10 bases matching TRBD1. The CDR3 is 15 residues long. J gave up 4 bases and V 6 bases, and 6 bases lay outside the gene matches. CDR1 and CDR2 from the germline V gene are SNHLY and FYNNEI. As DNA, the CDR3 is TGTGCCAGCAGGGAGACAGGGGGCGGTAATCAGCCCCAGCATTTT. Residues: CASRETGGGNQPQHF. Full variable domain (rest looked up from reference TRBV2 and TRBJ1-5): EPEVTQTPSHQVTQMGQEVILRCVPISNHLYFYWYRQILGQKVEFLVSFYNNEISEKSEIFDDQFSVERPDGSNFTLKIRSTKLEDSAMYFCASRETGGGNQPQHFGDGTRLSIL.

V usage is TRBV19 and J usage is TRBJ2-7; D is possibly TRBD1 (5 bases). This CDR3 has 14 amino acids. Looked up from germline, CDR1 is LNHDA and CDR2 is SQIVND (reference sequence). Trimming shortened V by 5 bases and J by 3 bases, and 14 bases separated the two germline ends. Here the CDR3 reads CASSFRTSHYEQYF. The CDR3 DNA is TGTGCCAGTAGTTTCCGGACATCGCACTACGAGCAGTACTTC.

The V and J genes are TRBV2 and TRBJ1-1; D gene unclear. Germline V gene data show CDR1 as SNHLY and CDR2 as FYNNEI. V shed 8 bases and J shed 1 base, with 8 bases lying between them. CDR3 length: 12 residues. The CDR3 region has the DNA TGTGCCAGCCGGAGGGAGAACACTGAAGCTTTCTTT. Protein: CASRRENTEAFF.

The chain is built from TRBV2 and TRBJ2-1, with 10 positions matching TRBD2. The CDR3 consists of 17 residues. With 6 bases clipped from V and 8 bases from J, the junction kept 16 bases outside the gene matches. Germline V gene lookup returns CDR1 SNHLY and CDR2 FYNNEI. CDR3 sequence reads: CASSAPTSGRTWDEQFF. In DNA form, the CDR3 reads TGTGCCAGCAGCGCTCCGACTAGCGGGCGGACGTGGGATGAGCAGTTCTTC.

This rearrangement joins TRBV12-5 to TRBJ2-1, with D perhaps TRBD2 (5 bases). The germline V and J ends were trimmed by 5 bases and 5 bases, with 13 bases remaining between them. The CDR3 length is 14 residues. Germline CDR1 is LGHNT and CDR2 is FRNRAP. Written as DNA, the CDR3 is TGTGCTAGTGGTAACGAGGGCCCTAACAATGAGCAGTTCTTC. Its protein product is CASGNEGPNNEQFF.

The CDR3 here is CASSFIGGSYEQYF. CDR3 DNA sequence: TGTGCCAGCAGCTTTATAGGCGGTTCCTACGAGCAGTACTTC. This sequence joins TRBV7-8 and TRBJ2-7, with D hard to call. The CDR3 totals 14 residues. Germline V gene lookup returns CDR1 SGHVS and CDR2 FQNEAQ. The V end lost 3 bases, the J end lost 1 base, and 10 bases lay between the germline ends. The full variable domain, with the rest looked up from reference TRBV7-8 and TRBJ2-7, is GAGVSQSPRYKVAKRGQDVALRCDPISGHVSLFWYQQALGQGPEFLTYFQNEAQLDKSGLPSDRFFAERPEGSVSTLKIQRTQQEDSAVYLCASSFIGGSYEQYFGPGTRLTVT.

The chain links TRBV11-3 to TRBJ2-7; D is unclear. Deletions cut 4 bases from V and 6 bases from J, with 13 bases between. CDR3 size: 13 residues. CDR1 and CDR2 from the germline V gene are SGHNT and YENEEA. In DNA, the CDR3 is TGTGCCAGCAGCTCCCTCCGGCGGCTCGAGCAGTACTTC. It translates to CASSSLRRLEQYF.